The present entry profiles one T cell receptor (beta chain) with its context. Libraries were prepared by immunoSEQ multiplex PCR; TCRdb keeps only in-frame clonotypes and omits some of them. Of 20,000 to 25,000 clones in the sample, about 90% were seen once. Per the germline V gene, CDR1 is SGHNT and CDR2 is YENEEA. Trimming cost V 5 bases and J 3 bases, with 5 bases left between them. This CDR3 is 11 amino acids long. This sample was taken from a study of preoperative IRX-2 immunotherapy in early breast cancer. Treatment indicated: preoperative locoregional IRX-2 cytokine immunotherapy. The chain couples TRBV11-3 to TRBJ2-7; D gene unclear. The TCR was taken from a human donor with breast cancer. The input for sequencing was tumor tissue, taken after IRX-2 immunotherapy. In DNA, the CDR3 is TGTGCCAGCAGCCGCGACTACGAGCAGTACTTC. It is translated as CASSRDYEQYF.